This T cell receptor beta chain was captured by sequencing in a study of OX40 agonist ivuxolimab in advanced cancers. About this clone itself: Its antigen is as yet unknown.

Overall study findings and caveats: Certain nonresponding patients likewise had low normalized T-cell clonal expansion.

V was clipped by 1 base and J by 4 bases; unmatched bases: 1. The CDR3 sequence is 14 residues long. CDR1 LGHNA and CDR2 YNFKEQ come from the germline V gene. Using immunoSEQ multiplex PCR, the repertoire was profiled, and TCRdb retains in-frame clones only, with some absent. The sample contains about 46,000 clones, about nine tenths of which appear only once. The source material was CD4+ or CD8+ T cells sorted from blood, sampled in a trial of the OX40 agonist ivuxolimab. This TCR was recovered from an adult with an advanced solid tumor such as melanoma, head and neck, liver or kidney cancer. The V call is TRBV4-2, the J call TRBJ2-7, with 10 positions matching TRBD1. CDR3 loop: CASSQGQGAYEQYF. In DNA form, the CDR3 reads TGTGCCAGCAGCCAAGGACAGGGGGCTTACGAGCAGTACTTC.